This T cell receptor (beta chain) was profiled in a study of cytomegalovirus exposure and HLA in healthy donors (dated 2017 in TCRdb). Background for the entire study: An earlier analysis of 587 of the donors reported about 280 Gb of sequence data and some 110 million unique TCR beta sequences obtained from 150 million to 200 million T cells. An early release that covered roughly 600 HLA-typed donors contained about 300 gigabases of sequencing data and 85 million to 100 million unique TCR sequences. Among the roughly 380 genotyped donors, about 83% belonged to the genetic ancestry cluster associated with self-reported Caucasian donors. The study was designed to test whether signatures of past pathogen exposure could be identified by cataloging public T cell receptors. The T cell repertoires of under 700 subjects were profiled by immunosequencing and related to cytomegalovirus serostatus. Along with the roughly 670-subject first cohort, a separate validation cohort of around 120 different subjects was used. High-throughput TCR immunosequencing, statistical association of individual TCRs with disease status, and machine learning were combined to predict cytomegalovirus infection status. To study patterns of TCR occurrence, a later analysis re-analyzed previously published TCR beta repertoires from just over 650 donors and added high-resolution HLA genotyping. In the later analysis, no new phenotypic data were used to find candidate immune exposures; instead, reliance was placed on TCR beta sequences and their occurrence across donors. An earlier analysis of around 580 of the donors used high-throughput TCR beta sequencing to judge whether each TCR beta V gene segment behaved as functional or pseudogenic. Alongside the repertoire data, information on donor age, sex, ethnicity and CMV serostatus was compiled. Genome-wide SNP genotypes for about 65% of the roughly 700 donors were used in a later genetic analysis, which treated that subset as a discovery cohort. All discovery cohort repertoires had been generated using a single sequencing platform. Class I and class II HLA loci were covered by the typing at four-digit resolution. Typing coverage differed by locus: A, B, C, DRB1 and DQB1 were typed in about 620-640 donors, DQA1 in about 510, DPA1 in roughly 590, and DPB1 in 450 to 490. Four to six DR-DQ haplotypes were handled as single units for association and clustering, since linkage in the cohort was strong. On average, around 240,000 unique TCR beta nucleotide sequences were sequenced per donor among 398 genotyped donors of the cohort, with roughly a sixth of those sequences being non-productive.

The cohort consisted of some 730 healthy bone marrow donors. At the time of sampling, every cohort member was nominally healthy, though immune exposures that went unrecorded were likely present. The donor was CMV seropositive and was included in the group of some 290 seropositive cohort members. Each donor provided a peripheral blood sample, and peripheral blood mononuclear cells were used for TCR beta sequencing. Genomic DNA extraction from the blood cell samples was performed with the Qiagen DNeasy Blood Extraction Kit. Libraries were built with the immunoSEQ multiplex PCR assay. A mixture of 60 forward primers for TCR Vbeta segments and 13 reverse primers for TCR Jbeta segments was used in the multiplex PCR. The CDR3 region of rearranged TCR beta genes was amplified from genomic DNA with a multiplex PCR assay. The amplified TCR beta libraries were sequenced on the Illumina HiSeq System as 87-base-pair reads. From the authors' description of their analysis: A later analysis counted 75 million to 100 million unique TCR beta chains across the 550 to 700 repertoires, and roughly 11 million of these chains were shared by at least two donors. Raw reads were error-corrected and collapsed into unique sequences with a nearest-neighbor algorithm that merged closely related sequences to remove PCR and sequencing errors. CDR3 sequences were aligned to IMGT reference sequences to assign V, D and J gene segments. For a sequence to be retained, at least a six-nucleotide match to both a V gene segment and a J gene segment was required. A rearrangement was called productive if the CDR3 had no stop codons and remained in frame with V and J, and every other rearrangement was called non-productive. Following IMGT convention, CDR3 was defined as the stretch from the second conserved V-encoded cysteine up to the conserved J-encoded phenylalanine. Sequences without an unambiguous match to a single V gene segment were excluded from the earlier analysis of about 640 of the donors. In an earlier analysis of a few hundred of the donors, a V segment was called functional when productive rearrangements were above 56.7%, and segregating when the standard deviation between donors exceeded 5%. A statistical classification framework was developed to diagnose cytomegalovirus status using the catalog of TCR beta chain sequences. In a later analysis, V and J genes were assigned by comparing TCR nucleotide sequences against IMGT/GENE-DB human TR gene sequences. Using the TCRdist pipeline, a later analysis assigned CDR3 sequences along with most-parsimonious VDJ recombination scenarios. In a later analysis, each TCR beta chain was defined by its CDR3 amino acid sequence together with its V-gene family, and reads without a unique V-gene family were excluded. A later analysis removed 500 to 600 highly shared, low-generation-probability nucleotide sequences to deal with suspected cross-contamination and a sequencing artifact. In a later analysis, a clonal expansion index was calculated for each public chain from normalized within-repertoire ranks of inferred template counts. A later analysis computed generation probabilities with a VDJ recombination model fitted to out-of-frame rearrangements, and checked the results against IGoR. A later analysis scored TCR-TCR, TCR-HLA and TCR-CMV co-occurrence with hypergeometric tests, applying a repertoire-size bias correction to TCR pairs. To estimate false discovery rates, a later analysis permuted the HLA or CMV assignments 20 times. A later analysis grouped co-occurring TCRs with DBSCAN, adding TCRdist sequence similarity when clustering within HLA-allele-positive subsets. Co-occurrence clustering excluded repertoires with fewer than 30,000 or more than 120,000 public chains, plus five with anomalous nucleotide sharing. This immuneACCESS table, as held by TCRdb, lists in-frame sequences with V and J called but not all clones. Of the missing ones, under half trace to an unresolved V gene in checked studies; the others have no known cause. V, J and clone size reflect that table, while D and trimming were determined from the DNA. Within this sample are about 120,000 clones, with approximately 8% of them counted one time only. The ten largest account for around 5.8% of the sample.

Beyond this particular receptor, the publication reports: Specific HLA alleles were associated with 15,000 to 20,000 TCR beta sequences at a false discovery rate of 0.05 in a later analysis. In this cohort, only TCR beta chains were sequenced, and detectable features were limited by the absence of alpha or paired-chain data. A cluster of highly shared sequence variants was judged likely to represent a technical artifact of the sequencing pipeline. Sequencing depth was assumed to be roughly uniform across donors in the presence/absence analyses, though that assumption may not hold. Most TCR sequences were seen in very few donors, while some public TCRs were found in many individuals. Three of the identified cytomegalovirus-associated TCR beta chains were confirmed in vitro to be specific for cytomegalovirus antigens. The study listed 150 to 200 TCR beta chains as associated with cytomegalovirus. In an earlier analysis of 450 to 750 of the donors, most TCR beta V segments appeared in productive rearrangements about 87% or about 30% of the time, broadly matching IMGT annotations. A later analysis reported that several top co-occurrence clusters appeared linked to parvovirus B19, influenza, CMV and Epstein-Barr virus. According to a later analysis, TCR association rates differed among HLA loci, with DRB1 alleles showing the most associated TCRs and HLA-C alleles showing the fewest. HLA typing was unavailable for some donors at each locus, so association tests used only the typed subset. For the cohort, immune exposure information was limited to CMV serostatus. It was suggested by the authors that the approach could potentially be generalized to other disease states and immunological phenotypes. A later genetic analysis reported fewer N-insertions in productive TCRs among donors in an Asian-associated ancestry cluster than the roughly 620-donor mean. The classifier was reported to diagnose cytomegalovirus status with high specificity and sensitivity in both the original and validation cohorts. A further reported finding was that TCR beta sequences accurately predicted the HLA-A and HLA-B alleles for most subjects in the first cohort. A later analysis found that most CMV-associated TCR beta chains appeared HLA-restricted, with HLA associations seemingly driven largely by CMV exposure. Strong co-occurrence of HLA alleles, especially DR and DQ, made assigning TCR associations to individual alleles difficult. In a later genetic analysis, a missense DCLRE1C variant was associated with V-gene and J-gene trimming of TCR beta chains, and the association was replicated in an independent cohort. The earlier analysis of 587 of the donors excluded over 15 rarely observed V segments, including chromosome 9 orphons, because counts were too low. Linkage disequilibrium might explain the correlated functional status among segregating V segments, but an unknown experimental factor could not be excluded. In a later analysis, HLA-associated TCR beta chains were found to be more clonally expanded and to have lower generation probabilities than equally common non-associated chains.

For this clone: This receptor's antigen is unknown. No base quality information exists; no much larger clone differs at one position.

The sequence was obtained from a woman aged 40 to 49 in good health and CMV-seropositive. Sequenced sample: PBMCs.

The CDR3 here reads CASSLRGLPNTEAFF. The nucleotides are TGTGCCAGCAGTTTAAGGGGCCTCCCGAACACTGAAGCTTTCTTT. The V and J segments used are TRBV27 and TRBJ1-1; possibly the D gene is TRBD1, per 5 matching bases. Inclusive of the bounding cysteine and phenylalanine, the CDR3 is 15 residues long. Left in the record is the CDR3 DNA by itself, 45 bases read in frame from the first base. The germline V gene (reference sequence) gives CDR1 as MNHEY and CDR2 as SMNVEV. Relative to germline, V is 2 bases shorter and J is 1 base shorter, with 11 bases between their ends.